A single T cell receptor (beta chain) is shown here with its context. These data are taken from a study of blood T cell repertoires in COVID-19. Turning to the study itself: COVID-19 samples collected from the United States, Italy and Spain covered acute and convalescent phases. Sources were T cells, B-cell-depleted T cells, or PBMCs; the material itself was cDNA or gDNA.

CDR1 SGHRS and CDR2 YFSETQ come from the germline V gene. Trimming cost V 0 bases and J 4 bases; bases outside gene matches: 2. This CDR3 is built from 16 residues. In the source study's methods: Nucleated cell counts were estimated from reference gene primer amplification. Sequenced by immunoSEQ multiplex PCR; TCRdb stores in-frame clones only, minus some. The V and J calls and clone size are taken from that table; D and trimming were inferred from the DNA. The data hold approximately 440,000 clones, with approximately 90% observed a single time. The origin of this receptor is a woman in her fifties or sixties with COVID-19, enrolled during active disease. The source material was peripheral blood. This rearrangement joins TRBV5-1 to TRBJ2-1; TRBD2 agrees at 12 bases. The CDR3 DNA reads as TGCGCCAGCAGCTTGGAAACTAGCGGGGGGTACAATGAGCAGTTCTTC. Translated: CASSLETSGGYNEQFF.